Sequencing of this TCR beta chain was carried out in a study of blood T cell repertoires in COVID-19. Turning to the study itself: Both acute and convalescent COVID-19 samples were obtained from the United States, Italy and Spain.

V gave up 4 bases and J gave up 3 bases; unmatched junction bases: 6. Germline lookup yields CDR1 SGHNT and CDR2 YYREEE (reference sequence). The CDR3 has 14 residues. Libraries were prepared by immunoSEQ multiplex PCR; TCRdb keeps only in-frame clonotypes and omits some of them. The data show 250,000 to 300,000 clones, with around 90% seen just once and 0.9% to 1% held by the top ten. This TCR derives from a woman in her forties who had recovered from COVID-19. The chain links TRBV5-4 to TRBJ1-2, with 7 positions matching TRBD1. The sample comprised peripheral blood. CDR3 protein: CASSPGQPYYGYTF. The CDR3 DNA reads TGTGCCAGCAGCCCGGGACAGCCTTACTATGGCTACACCTTC.